The 20 T cell receptor beta chains below all came from one sample that was sequenced in a study of OX40 agonist ivuxolimab in advanced cancers. The method was immunoSEQ multiplex PCR; TCRdb's version includes in-frame clones alone and lacks a portion of them. The table has tens of thousands of clones, roughly nine tenths seen once. The sample here was CD4+ or CD8+ T cells sorted from blood, taken in a trial of the OX40 agonist ivuxolimab. These receptors came from an adult with an advanced solid tumor such as melanoma, head and neck, liver or kidney cancer.

V and J are TRBV6-1 and TRBJ2-3; D is ambiguous. The CDR3 has 14 residues. Looked up from germline, CDR1 is MNHNS and CDR2 is SASEGT. The V gene lost 5 bases and the J gene lost 3 bases, with 12 bases spanning the gap. The CDR3 sequence: CASSNDRGTDTQYF. DNA of the CDR3: TGTGCCAGCAGTAACGACCGTGGGACAGATACGCAGTATTTT.

The chain is built from TRBV11-2 and TRBJ2-1; 10 nucleotides line up with TRBD2. The V gene end was trimmed by 4 bases and the J gene end by 9 bases; junction bases not matched to a gene: 9. The germline V gene encodes CDR1 SGHAT and CDR2 FQNNGV. The CDR3 loop spans 15 amino acids. This CDR3 reads CASSSASGGAFEQFF. The CDR3 region has the DNA TGTGCCAGCAGCTCAGCCAGCGGGGGGGCGTTTGAGCAGTTCTTC. The full variable domain, completed using reference TRBV11-2 and TRBJ2-1, is EAGVAQSPRYKIIEKRQSVAFWCNPISGHATLYWYQQILGQGPKLLIQFQNNGVVDDSQLPKDRFSAERLKGVDSTLKIQPAKLEDSAVYLCASSSASGGAFEQFFGPGTRLTVL.

The CDR3 DNA is TGTGCCAGCAGCCCGGACAGGGTTGATGGAAACACCATATATTTT. Protein product: CASSPDRVDGNTIYF. The V gene is TRBV11-1, the J gene TRBJ1-3, with 8 bases fitting TRBD1. Unmatched junction bases numbered 6, after V lost 5 bases and J lost 3 bases. CDR1 is SGHAT, CDR2 FQDESV, per germline (reference sequence). The CDR3 loop spans 15 amino acids.

The chain links TRBV5-8 to TRBJ1-2; 7 bases are shared with TRBD1. The CDR3 has 15 amino acids. Trimming at V came to 0 bases and at J to 4 bases, leaving 6 bases not matched to a gene. Germline CDR1 is SGHTS and CDR2 is YDEGEE. The CDR3 reads CASSLGTGISYGYTF. CDR3 sequence (DNA): TGTGCCAGCAGCTTGGGGACAGGAATAAGCTATGGCTACACCTTC.

The chain recombines TRBV29-1 with TRBJ2-1; 13 bases map to TRBD2. V shed 2 bases, J shed 6 bases, and the junction held 13 bases outside the gene matches. The germline V gene has CDR1 SQVTM and CDR2 ANQGSEA. The CDR3 runs 18 residues. The DNA for the CDR3 is TGCAGCGTTGAACCAAAAACACTCGGACTAGCGGGAGCCAATGAGCAGTTCTTC. Residues: CSVEPKTLGLAGANEQFF.

The gene calls are TRBV15 and TRBJ2-2; TRBD2 aligns across 12 bases. The CDR3 length is 18 residues. The V and J ends lost 1 base and 3 bases, in that order; junction bases with no gene match: 6. CDR1 is LNHNV and CDR2 is YYDKDF in the germline V gene (reference sequence). The CDR3 here is CATSRGLAGGPDTGELFF. For the CDR3, the DNA is TGTGCCACCAGCAGAGGGCTAGCGGGGGGGCCGGACACCGGGGAGCTGTTTTTT.

This clone was picked up one time. The rearrangement joins TRBV5-6 to TRBJ2-5; perhaps D is TRBD1 or TRBD2 (5 bases each). CDR3 length equals 13 residues. V was trimmed by 5 bases and J by 0 bases, leaving 8 bases between them. Germline CDR1 reads SGHDT; CDR2 reads YYEEEE. The CDR3 spells CASRQDYQETQYF. The CDR3, as DNA: TGTGCCAGCAGACAGGACTACCAAGAGACCCAGTACTTC.

The table lists this clone with a few counts. The V gene is TRBV28, the J gene TRBJ1-5; a possible D gene is TRBD1 (6 bases). The V end lost 1 base, the J end lost 10 bases, and 11 bases lay between the germline ends. Germline assignment: CDR1 MDHEN and CDR2 SYDVKM. CDR3 length equals 13 residues. The CDR3 nucleotides are TGTGCCAGCAGTTTATCAGGGGCGAGTCCCCAGCATTTT. This sequence encodes CASSLSGASPQHF.

The rearrangement links TRBV10-3 to TRBJ2-1; D may match TRBD1 or TRBD2 (5 bases each). The germline gives CDR1 ENHRY, CDR2 SYGVKD. Trimming stripped 6 bases from V and 7 bases from J, with 10 bases between. The CDR3 totals 12 residues. The DNA of the CDR3 is TGTGCCATCAGGCAGGGAGAAAATGAGCAGTTCTTC. This encodes CAIRQGENEQFF.

The rearrangement joins TRBV20-1 to TRBJ2-7; no clear D. Germline-derived CDR1 and CDR2 are DFQATT and SNEGSKA (reference sequence). The CDR3 is 11 residues long. V was clipped by 0 bases and J by 10 bases, with 10 bases between them. The CDR3 DNA follows: TGCAGTGCTAGAGATCTTGACAAACAGTACTTC. Its translation is CSARDLDKQYF.

V is TRBV6-1 and J is TRBJ2-5; possibly TRBD1 for D (5 bases). This CDR3 spans 13 amino acids. Trimming took off 5 bases at V and 1 base at J, with 8 bases between the two ends. Germline CDR1 is MNHNS and CDR2 is SASEGT. CDR3 nucleotide sequence: TGTGCCAGCAGTATGACAGTCCAAGAGACCCAGTACTTC. This codes for CASSMTVQETQYF.

The chain links TRBV4-1 to TRBJ1-5; D unresolved. The CDR3 totals 16 residues. V lost 1 base to trimming and J lost 4 bases, with 14 bases between them. CDR1 is MGHRA and CDR2 is YSYEKL in the germline V gene. The DNA of the CDR3 is TGCGCCAGCAGCCAAGTGGGCACCCTGGGGAATCAGCCCCAGCATTTT. This translates into CASSQVGTLGNQPQHF.

The chain carries TRBV2 and TRBJ2-1; the D is unclear. The V gene's germline CDR1 is SNHLY and CDR2 FYNNEI. Trimming removed 3 bases at V and 6 bases at J, with 9 bases between. The CDR3 loop spans 13 amino acids. CDR3 loop: CASSEEALNEQFF. The CDR3 bases are TGTGCCAGCAGTGAGGAAGCTCTCAATGAGCAGTTCTTC.

V usage is TRBV30 and J usage is TRBJ1-2, with D tentatively TRBD1 (6 bases). The germline V gene has CDR1 GTSNPN and CDR2 SVGIG (reference sequence). The germline V and J ends were trimmed by 3 bases and 3 bases, with 14 bases remaining between them. This CDR3 is built from 14 residues. The CDR3 reads CAWRAGGSYYGYTF. CDR3 in DNA: TGTGCCTGGAGGGCGGGGGGCAGTTACTATGGCTACACCTTC.

A remark on this clone: Distinct nucleotide sequences in the sample also encode this CDR3. The chain recombines TRBV27 with TRBJ2-3, with 10 positions matching TRBD2. The ends lost 4 bases at V and 0 bases at J; junction bases unmatched: 4. Germline V gene lookup returns CDR1 MNHEY and CDR2 SMNVEV (reference sequence). CDR3 length: 16 amino acids. The CDR3 sequence: CASSSLTSGSTDTQYF. For the CDR3, the DNA is TGTGCCAGCAGTTCCTTGACTAGCGGGAGCACAGATACGCAGTATTTT.

Of note for this clone: The same CDR3 can be traced to other DNA sequences in this sample. The V gene is TRBV28, the J gene TRBJ2-3, with unresolved D. V was clipped by 5 bases and J by 3 bases, with 6 bases between them. There are 12 residues in the CDR3. Germline-derived CDR1 and CDR2 are MDHEN and SYDVKM. The CDR3 bases are TGTGCCAGCAGTCCAAGAACAGATACGCAGTATTTT. As protein: CASSPRTDTQYF.

CDR3 loop: CASSTRQGSSGNTIYF. For the CDR3, the DNA is TGTGCCAGCAGCACACGACAGGGATCCTCTGGAAACACCATATATTTT. This chain connects TRBV7-9 to TRBJ1-3, with TRBD1 identical over 7 bases. V trimming: 5 bases; J trimming: 0 bases; junction bases outside the gene matches: 7. Germline values: CDR1 SEHNR, CDR2 FQNEAQ (reference sequence). This CDR3 is built from 16 residues. The full variable domain, with the rest looked up from reference TRBV7-9 and TRBJ1-3, is DTGVSQNPRHKITKRGQNVTFRCDPISEHNRLYWYRQTLGQGPEFLTYFQNEAQLEKSRLLSDRFSAERPKGSFSTLEIQRTEQGDSAMYLCASSTRQGSSGNTIYFGEGSWLTVV.

V usage is TRBV19 and J usage is TRBJ2-3, with a tentative D call TRBD1 (6 bases). Trimming took 7 bases from V and 6 from J, leaving 14 bases between them. This CDR3 is built from 13 residues. The germline V gene has CDR1 LNHDA and CDR2 SQIVND (reference sequence). In nucleotides, the CDR3 is TGTGCCAGTACATCAGGGGCCTATGATACGCAGTATTTT. Translating gives CASTSGAYDTQYF.

The gene calls are TRBV27 and TRBJ2-2; 7 positions agree with TRBD2. The CDR3 has 15 amino acids. Germline loops: CDR1 MNHEY, CDR2 SMNVEV (reference sequence). V was pared by 8 bases and J by 0 bases, with 6 bases of the junction left unmatched. This CDR3 is CASSWGLTNTGELFF. Here the CDR3 DNA reads TGTGCCAGCTCTTGGGGACTAACGAACACCGGGGAGCTGTTTTTT.

The rearrangement links TRBV5-1 to TRBJ2-1, with 9 positions matching TRBD2. The CDR3 is made up of 14 amino acids. Germline V gene data show CDR1 as SGHRS and CDR2 as YFSETQ. V lost 2 bases to trimming and J lost 5 bases; unmatched junction nucleotides: 2. The CDR3 loop is CASSLRLADNEQFF. In nucleotides, the CDR3 is TGCGCCAGCAGCTTACGACTAGCGGACAATGAGCAGTTCTTC.